In this sample, the clone carrying this T cell receptor (beta chain) turned up a few times. Its antigen remains unknown. Germline assignment: CDR1 SGHNT and CDR2 YENEEA. The V gene lost 5 bases and the J gene lost 3 bases, with 10 bases spanning the gap. This CDR3 spans 13 amino acids. This sample is drawn from a study of T cell repertoires in cytomegalovirus infection. MiXCR, run by TCRdb on the reads, gives a single entry per CDR3 protein. The data hold hundreds of thousands of distinct CDR3 sequences, with about a sixth observed a single time. Broader study findings: Carriers of CMV plus the relevant HLA were identified by cumulative public TCR beta family frequency.

The chain carries TRBV11-3 and TRBJ1-1, with D unresolved. This clonotype originated in a human donor in good health (CMV status not recorded). Some clones in this sample may be carry-over from other donors' samples. Sequencing was done on a sample of PBMCs. This chain's CDR3 is CASSLTRDTEAFF. The CDR3 DNA reads as TGTGCCAGCAGCCTAACACGGGACACTGAAGCTTTCTTT. Full variable domain (outside the CDR3, taken from reference TRBV11-3 and TRBJ1-1): EAGVVQSPRYKIIEKKQPVAFWCNPISGHNTLYWYLQNLGQGPELLIRYENEEAVDDSQLPKDRFSAERLKGVDSTLKIQPAELGDSAVYLCASSLTRDTEAFFGQGTRLTVV.